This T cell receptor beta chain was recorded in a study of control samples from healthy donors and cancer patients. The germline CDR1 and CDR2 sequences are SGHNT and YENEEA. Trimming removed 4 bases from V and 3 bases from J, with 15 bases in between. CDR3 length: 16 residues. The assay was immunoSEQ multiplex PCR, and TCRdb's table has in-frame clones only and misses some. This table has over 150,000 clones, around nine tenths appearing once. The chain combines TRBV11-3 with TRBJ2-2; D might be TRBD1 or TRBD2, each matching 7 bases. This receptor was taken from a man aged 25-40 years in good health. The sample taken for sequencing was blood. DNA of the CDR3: TGTGCCAGCAGCTCCTTGACAGGGAGGGACACCGGGGAGCTGTTTTTT. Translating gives CASSSLTGRDTGELFF.